A single sample gave rise to the 29 T cell receptor beta chains below, sequenced in a study of cytomegalovirus exposure and HLA in healthy donors. PCR involved 60 Vbeta and 13 Jbeta primers. Clones were read by immunoSEQ multiplex PCR, and TCRdb kept only the in-frame ones, dropping some. The data hold about 140,000 clones, with 77% observed a single time. Sequenced: PBMCs. The receptors shown here come from a male donor in good health and CMV-seronegative.

The chain couples TRBV7-9 to TRBJ1-1; TRBD1 is a possible D gene (6 bases). The germline gives CDR1 SEHNR, CDR2 FQNEAQ (reference sequence). V was trimmed by 5 bases and J by 5 bases, leaving 9 bases between them. The CDR3 is 12 residues long. Here the CDR3 DNA reads TGTGCCAGCAGCCTTACAGGGACTGAAGCTTTCTTT. It specifies CASSLTGTEAFF. Using reference TRBV7-9 and TRBJ1-1 for the parts outside the CDR3, the full variable domain is DTGVSQNPRHKITKRGQNVTFRCDPISEHNRLYWYRQTLGQGPEFLTYFQNEAQLEKSRLLSDRFSAERPKGSFSTLEIQRTEQGDSAMYLCASSLTGTEAFFGQGTRLTVV.

The rearrangement uses TRBV5-6 and TRBJ2-3, with TRBD1 matching over 8 bases. V trimming: 0 bases; J trimming: 2 bases; junction bases outside the gene matches: 5. Germline V gene lookup returns CDR1 SGHDT and CDR2 YYEEEE. The CDR3 runs to 16 residues. The CDR3 region has the DNA TGTGCCAGCAGCTTGGAGTGGCAGGGGGCCACAGATACGCAGTATTTT. Residues: CASSLEWQGATDTQYF.

As to this clone: One end of the junction does not line up with germline, which may come from a read error. This chain joins TRBV6-4 and TRBJ1-4, with 8 bases lining up with TRBD1. This CDR3 is 13 amino acids long. Looked up from germline, CDR1 is MRHNA and CDR2 is SNTAGT. The CDR3 sequence is CASSDPRVTGGDF. CDR3 bases: TGTGCCAGCAGTGACCCCCGGGTCACAGGGGGGGATTTT.

The chain has TRBV6-5 and TRBJ2-7; 12 bases fit TRBD1. The CDR3 has 14 residues. Germline assignment: CDR1 MNHEY and CDR2 SVGAGI. V shed 6 bases, J shed 6 bases, and the junction held 6 bases outside the gene matches. CDR3 residues: CASRTRDRGREQYF. In nucleotides, the CDR3 is TGTGCCAGCAGGACCCGGGACAGGGGGCGCGAGCAGTACTTC.

This sequence joins TRBV5-1 and TRBJ2-5, with D possibly TRBD2 on 7 matching bases. Looked up from germline, CDR1 is SGHRS and CDR2 is YFSETQ. This CDR3 comprises 15 residues. Trimming cost V 0 bases and J 1 base, with 10 bases left between them. In nucleotides, the CDR3 is TGCGCCAGCAGCTTGGTGGGGGGGCCCCAAGAGACCCAGTACTTC. It specifies CASSLVGGPQETQYF.

The V call is TRBV2, the J call TRBJ2-5; TRBD2 matches at 7 bases. With V trimmed by 6 bases and J by 2 bases, 6 bases remained unmatched. The germline V gene has CDR1 SNHLY and CDR2 FYNNEI. The CDR3 loop spans 14 amino acids. Here the CDR3 reads CASSPRTSQETQYF. As DNA, the CDR3 is TGTGCCAGCAGCCCGAGGACTAGTCAAGAGACCCAGTACTTC.

The V gene is TRBV4-2, the J gene TRBJ1-1, with TRBD1 matching 8 bases. The CDR3 covers 15 residues. Germline CDR1 is LGHNA and CDR2 is YNFKEQ. J was trimmed by 6 bases and V by 3 bases; bases with no gene match: 9. CDR3 sequence: CASSHLTGVYAEAFF. The CDR3 DNA reads as TGTGCCAGCAGCCACCTGACAGGGGTATACGCTGAAGCTTTCTTT.

Points on this clone: The CDR3 end shows no conserved phenylalanine or tryptophan, and so a read error is likely. The V gene is TRBV4-1, the J gene TRBJ2-7, with a weak D call TRBD1 (6 bases). This CDR3 has 15 residues. The ends were cut back, 2 bases at V and 1 base at J, with 12 bases in the middle. Germline CDR1 reads MGHRA; CDR2 reads YSYEKL. The CDR3 here is CASSQPVRGSYEQYL. CDR3 nucleotide sequence: TGCGCCAGCAGCCAACCGGTCAGGGGATCCTACGAGCAGTACCTC.

The rearrangement links TRBV28 to TRBJ2-2; possible D gene TRBD1, 6 bases. The CDR3 is 13 residues long. The ends were cut back, 7 bases at V and 5 bases at J, with 11 bases in the middle. Germline CDR1 reads MDHEN; CDR2 reads SYDVKM. The CDR3 nucleotides read TGTGCCAGCATGTCCGGGACAACCGGGGAGCTGTTTTTT. The encoded protein is CASMSGTTGELFF.

This clone was counted between two and nine times. This chain links TRBV29-1 with TRBJ2-3, with 7 bases fitting TRBD2. Trimming removed 7 bases from V and 0 bases from J; junction bases left unmatched: 10. In germline, CDR1 is SQVTM, CDR2 ANQGSEA. The CDR3 has 15 residues. The CDR3 protein is CSAGAGTISTDTQYF. The CDR3 DNA follows: TGCAGCGCTGGAGCCGGGACTATCAGCACAGATACGCAGTATTTT.

V is TRBV7-9 and J is TRBJ1-4; D call uncertain. V gave up 5 bases and J gave up 4 bases, with 11 bases separating them. The germline gives CDR1 SEHNR, CDR2 FQNEAQ (reference sequence). The CDR3 runs to 14 residues. The CDR3 region has the DNA TGTGCCAGCAGCCCCCGCGGCAGTAATGAAAAACTGTTTTTT. It codes for CASSPRGSNEKLFF.

J is TRBJ1-2 and V is TRBV19, with 8 bases matching TRBD1. Per germline, CDR1 LNHDA and CDR2 SQIVND (reference sequence). This CDR3 has 17 amino acids. V trimming: 0 bases; J trimming: 3 bases; junction bases outside the gene matches: 9. The CDR3 bases are TGTGCCAGTAGTATAGATATCTCAGGGGGCCAGTACTATGGCTACACCTTC. Its protein is CASSIDISGGQYYGYTF.

This chain joins TRBV27 and TRBJ2-7; 8 bases match TRBD2. CDR1 is MNHEY and CDR2 is SMNVEV in the germline V gene (reference sequence). The J segment lost 2 bases and the V segment lost 4 bases, leaving 4 bases of the junction unmatched. The CDR3 is 14 amino acids. This CDR3 reads CASSSRGGTYEQYF. The CDR3 DNA reads as TGTGCCAGCAGTTCCCGGGGGGGAACCTACGAGCAGTACTTC.

This clone was found a few times. V usage is TRBV7-2 and J usage is TRBJ1-2, with D possibly TRBD1 on 5 matching bases. The CDR3 sequence is 12 residues long. Germline V CDR1 and CDR2: SGHTA, FQGNSA. DNA of the CDR3: TGTGTGGGTGGGGCTTTAAACTATGGCTACACCTTC. Residues: CVGGALNYGYTF.

This clone turned up a few times. This chain joins TRBV14 and TRBJ1-6, with D perhaps matching TRBD1 (5 bases). Germline CDR1 reads SGHDN; CDR2 reads FVKESK. The CDR3 runs to 12 residues. Trimming removed 5 bases from V and 15 bases from J, with 14 bases in between. This chain's CDR3 is CASSAGGLSLHF. The CDR3 DNA sequence: TGTGCCAGCAGCGCGGGGGGGTTGAGCCTCCACTTT.

The gene calls are TRBV11-2 and TRBJ2-1, with D possibly TRBD1 on 6 matching bases. Germline assignment: CDR1 SGHAT and CDR2 FQNNGV. Trimming shortened V by 1 base and J by 4 bases, and 14 bases separated the two germline ends. The CDR3 covers 16 residues. In DNA form, the CDR3 reads TGTGCCAGCAGCTTAGGCCCCAGTGGGACATACAATGAGCAGTTCTTC. It specifies CASSLGPSGTYNEQFF.

Worth noting for this clone: A read error may produce the germline difference seen at one junction end. The chain uses TRBV7-9 and TRBJ2-7; 13 positions agree with TRBD2. The CDR3 runs 15 residues. Germline V gene lookup returns CDR1 SEHNR and CDR2 FQNEAQ (reference sequence). CDR3 sequence (DNA): TGTTCCAGCAGCCCAAGGACTAGCGGGAGCTACGAGCAGTACTTC. Its translation is CSSSPRTSGSYEQYF.

Turning to this clone: The junction departs from the called germline gene at one end, perhaps through a read error. The V and J genes are TRBV5-4 and TRBJ2-7; D is undetermined. Germline CDR1 SGHNT, CDR2 YYREEE (reference sequence). This CDR3 spans 15 amino acids. CDR3 protein: CASNLARHPSYEQYF. CDR3 sequence (DNA): TGTGCCAGCAACTTGGCCAGGCACCCCTCCTACGAGCAGTACTTC.

This chain joins TRBV12-2 and TRBJ2-7; the D call of TRBD2 is as the table states it, not checked on the DNA. TRBV12-2 is an annotated pseudogene. The CDR3 is made up of 18 amino acids. The CDR3: CASRLGEPGLAGGYEQYF. The CDR3 bases are TGTGCAAGTCGCTTAGGAGAGCCCGGACTAGCGGGGGGCTACGAGCAGTACTTC.

This chain links TRBV7-6 with TRBJ2-3; TRBD1 might be the D (5 bases). V was cut by 6 bases and J by 3 bases, with 16 bases left in between. The CDR3 totals 15 residues. Per the germline V gene, CDR1 is SGHVS and CDR2 is FNYEAQ. The CDR3 sequence is CASSSTGVPTDTQYF. CDR3 DNA: TGTGCCAGCAGTTCTACAGGTGTGCCGACAGATACGCAGTATTTT. Full variable domain (rest looked up from reference TRBV7-6 and TRBJ2-3): GAGVSQSPRYKVTKRGQDVALRCDPISGHVSLYWYRQALGQGPEFLTYFNYEAQQDKSGLPNDRFSAERPEGSISTLTIQRTEQRDSAMYRCASSSTGVPTDTQYFGPGTRLTVL.

In the case of this clone: The junction does not match germline at one end; this may be a read error. This sequence joins TRBV11-2 and TRBJ2-4; 8 nucleotides align to TRBD1. The CDR3 is made up of 12 amino acids. Germline V gives CDR1 SGHAT, CDR2 FQNNGV. The CDR3 sequence: CASSLASGTGNF. CDR3 coding DNA: TGTGCCAGCAGCTTAGCCTCCGGGACAGGCAACTTC.

The CDR3 DNA reads as TGTGCCAGCAGCACCGGCAGAGCGGGGATAGAGACCCAGTACTTC. Its protein is CASSTGRAGIETQYF. This sequence joins TRBV7-9 and TRBJ2-5; 7 bases are a match to TRBD2. V was pared by 5 bases and J by 4 bases, with 10 bases of the junction left unmatched. This CDR3 is 15 amino acids long. The germline V gene has CDR1 SEHNR and CDR2 FQNEAQ (reference sequence). Complete variable domain (other parts from reference TRBV7-9 and TRBJ2-5): DTGVSQNPRHKITKRGQNVTFRCDPISEHNRLYWYRQTLGQGPEFLTYFQNEAQLEKSRLLSDRFSAERPKGSFSTLEIQRTEQGDSAMYLCASSTGRAGIETQYFGPGTRLLVL.

This clone was counted only a few times. Other DNA sequences of this sample code for an identical CDR3. V and J are TRBV7-9 and TRBJ2-5; weak D call: TRBD1 (6 bases). V shed 3 bases and J shed 2 bases, with 10 bases lying between them. Germline V lookup: CDR1 SEHNR, CDR2 FQNEAQ (reference sequence). This CDR3 comprises 14 residues. Here the CDR3 DNA reads TGTGCCAGCAGCTTTCCAGGGGTACAAGAGACCCAGTACTTC. Amino acid sequence: CASSFPGVQETQYF.

The chain has TRBV6-5 and TRBJ1-1, with D perhaps matching TRBD1 (5 bases). The V and J ends lost 2 bases and 4 bases respectively, with 11 bases between them. The CDR3 consists of 14 residues. The germline gives CDR1 MNHEY, CDR2 SVGAGI. The CDR3 sequence: CASSYGGGSTEAFF. Written as DNA, the CDR3 is TGTGCCAGCAGTTACGGGGGGGGGAGCACTGAAGCTTTCTTT.

The chain uses TRBV7-9 and TRBJ2-1; TRBD2 matches at 7 bases. The CDR3 is made up of 13 amino acids. V lost 11 bases and J lost 7; bases outside the gene matches: 11. Germline V gene data show CDR1 as SEHNR and CDR2 as FQNEAQ (reference sequence). Written as DNA, the CDR3 is TGTGCCTCCAGAGGGAGGGCCGTTAATGAGCAGTTCTTC. The encoded protein is CASRGRAVNEQFF.

The chain combines TRBV6-1 with TRBJ1-2, with D possibly TRBD1 on 6 matching bases. The CDR3 has 17 amino acids. Germline-derived CDR1 and CDR2 are MNHNS and SASEGT. V dropped 4 bases and J dropped 1 base, with 19 bases sitting between them. The CDR3: CASSARDTVRSNYGYTF. The CDR3 DNA sequence: TGTGCCAGCAGTGCCCGGGACACCGTCCGTAGTAACTATGGCTACACCTTC.

This chain links TRBV7-2 with TRBJ2-1; D remains unclear. The CDR3 runs 14 residues. V shed 2 bases and J shed 10 bases, with 15 bases lying between them. Germline CDR1 is SGHTA and CDR2 is FQGNSA. For the CDR3, the DNA is TGTGCCAGCAGCTTAAATGACATCGGTAGGGAGCAGTTCTTC. Amino acids: CASSLNDIGREQFF.

The V and J genes are TRBV10-3 and TRBJ2-5; a possible D gene is TRBD2 (5 bases). The germline V gene encodes CDR1 ENHRY and CDR2 SYGVKD. CDR3 length: 15 amino acids. The V gene lost 0 bases and the J gene lost 4 bases, with 12 bases spanning the gap. CDR3 in amino acids: CAISESTGVSETQYF. CDR3 sequence (DNA): TGTGCCATCAGTGAGTCGACCGGGGTATCAGAGACCCAGTACTTC.

This rearrangement joins TRBV25-1 to TRBJ2-7; the D gene is possibly TRBD1 (6 bases). V gave up 0 bases and J gave up 6 bases, with 15 bases separating them. The CDR3 is 15 amino acids. Germline CDR1 and CDR2: MGHDK and SYGVNS. This CDR3 is CASSEYGQGHGEQYF. The DNA of the CDR3 is TGTGCCAGCAGTGAATATGGCCAGGGGCACGGCGAGCAGTACTTC.